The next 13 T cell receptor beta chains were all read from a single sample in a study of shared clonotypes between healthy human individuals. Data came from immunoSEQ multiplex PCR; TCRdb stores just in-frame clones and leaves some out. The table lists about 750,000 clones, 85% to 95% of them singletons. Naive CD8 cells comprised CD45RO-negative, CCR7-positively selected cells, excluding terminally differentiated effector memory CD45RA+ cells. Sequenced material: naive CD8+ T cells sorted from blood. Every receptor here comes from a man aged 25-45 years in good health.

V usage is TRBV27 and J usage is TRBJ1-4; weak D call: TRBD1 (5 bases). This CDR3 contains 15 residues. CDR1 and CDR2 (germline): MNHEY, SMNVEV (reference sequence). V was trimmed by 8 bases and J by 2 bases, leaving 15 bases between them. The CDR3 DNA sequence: TGTGCCAGCCGACCTAGGGGAGCGACTAATGAAAAACTGTTTTTT. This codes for CASRPRGATNEKLFF.

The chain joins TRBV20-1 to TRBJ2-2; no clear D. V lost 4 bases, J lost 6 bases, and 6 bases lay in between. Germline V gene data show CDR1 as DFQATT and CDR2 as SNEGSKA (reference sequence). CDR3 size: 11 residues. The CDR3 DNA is TGCAGTGCTAATATCGCCGGGGAGCTGTTTTTT. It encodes CSANIAGELFF.

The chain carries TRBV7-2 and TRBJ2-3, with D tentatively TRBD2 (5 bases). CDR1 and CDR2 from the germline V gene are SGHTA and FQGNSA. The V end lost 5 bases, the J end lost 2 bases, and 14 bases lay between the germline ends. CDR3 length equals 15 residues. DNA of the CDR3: TGTGCCAGCAGCCTCGGGGAACCCCCCACAGATACGCAGTATTTT. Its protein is CASSLGEPPTDTQYF.

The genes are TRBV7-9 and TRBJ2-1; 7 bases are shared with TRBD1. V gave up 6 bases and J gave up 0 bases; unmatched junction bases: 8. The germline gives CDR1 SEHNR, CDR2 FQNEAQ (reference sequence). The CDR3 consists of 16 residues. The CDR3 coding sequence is TGTGCCAGCAGTTCAGACCGGGACAGCTCCTACAATGAGCAGTTCTTC. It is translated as CASSSDRDSSYNEQFF.

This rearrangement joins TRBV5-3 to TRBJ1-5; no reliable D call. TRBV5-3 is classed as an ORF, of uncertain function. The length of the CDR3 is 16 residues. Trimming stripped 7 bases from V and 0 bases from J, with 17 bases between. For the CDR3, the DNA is TGTGCCAGAGGGTGGAGTAGGTGGAATAGCAATCAGCCCCAGCATTTT. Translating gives CARGWSRWNSNQPQHF.

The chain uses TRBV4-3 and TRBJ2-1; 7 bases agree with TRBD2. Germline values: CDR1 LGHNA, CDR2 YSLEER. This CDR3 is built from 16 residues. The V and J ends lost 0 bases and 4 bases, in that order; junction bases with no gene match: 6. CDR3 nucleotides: TGCGCCAGCAGCCAAGACCTGGGAGGGCCTTACAATGAGCAGTTCTTC. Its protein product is CASSQDLGGPYNEQFF.

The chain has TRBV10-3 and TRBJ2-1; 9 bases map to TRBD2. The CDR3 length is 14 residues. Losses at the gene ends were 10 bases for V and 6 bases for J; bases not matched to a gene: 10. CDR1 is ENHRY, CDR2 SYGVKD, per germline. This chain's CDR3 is CATLGRGRANEQFF. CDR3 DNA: TGTGCCACCTTAGGGCGCGGGAGGGCCAATGAGCAGTTCTTC.

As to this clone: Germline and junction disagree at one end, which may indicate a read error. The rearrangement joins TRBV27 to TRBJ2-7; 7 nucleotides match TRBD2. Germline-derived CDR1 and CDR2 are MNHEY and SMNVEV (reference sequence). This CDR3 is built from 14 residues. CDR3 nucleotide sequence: TGTGCCAGCAGTTTGTCGCGGGAGTCCTTCGAGCAGTACTTC. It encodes CASSLSRESFEQYF.

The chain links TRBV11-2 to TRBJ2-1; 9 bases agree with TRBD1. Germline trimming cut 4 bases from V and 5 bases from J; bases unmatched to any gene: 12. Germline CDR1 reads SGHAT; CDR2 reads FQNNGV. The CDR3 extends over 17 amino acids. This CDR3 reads CASSSHVWDRANNEQFF. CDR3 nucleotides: TGTGCCAGCAGCTCCCATGTCTGGGACAGGGCGAACAATGAGCAGTTCTTC.

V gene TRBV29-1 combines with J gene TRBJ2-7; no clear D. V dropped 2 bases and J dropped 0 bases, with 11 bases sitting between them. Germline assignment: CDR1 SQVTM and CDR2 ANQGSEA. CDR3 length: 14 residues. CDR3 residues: CSVELVSDSYEQYF. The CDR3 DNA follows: TGCAGCGTTGAATTGGTCAGCGACTCCTACGAGCAGTACTTC.

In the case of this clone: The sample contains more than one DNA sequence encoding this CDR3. The CDR3 loop is CASSSRDTPYEQYF. CDR3 in DNA: TGTGCCAGCAGCAGCCGGGACACTCCCTACGAGCAGTACTTC. The rearrangement uses TRBV11-3 and TRBJ2-7, with a weak D call TRBD1 (6 bases). Germline values: CDR1 SGHNT, CDR2 YENEEA. This CDR3 is built from 14 residues. V was clipped by 5 bases and J by 2 bases, with 13 bases between them.

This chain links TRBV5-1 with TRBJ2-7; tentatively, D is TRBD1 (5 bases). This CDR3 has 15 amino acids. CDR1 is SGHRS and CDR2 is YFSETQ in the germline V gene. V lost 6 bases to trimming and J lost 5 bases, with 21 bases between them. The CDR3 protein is CASTLRGRALDEQYF. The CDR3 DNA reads TGCGCCAGCACCCTAAGGGGTAGGGCCTTGGACGAGCAGTACTTC.

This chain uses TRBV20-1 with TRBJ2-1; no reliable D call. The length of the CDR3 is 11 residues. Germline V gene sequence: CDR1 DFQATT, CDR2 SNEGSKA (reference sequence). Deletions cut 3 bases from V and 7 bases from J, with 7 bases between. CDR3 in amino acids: CSASKWNEQFF. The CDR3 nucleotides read TGCAGTGCTAGTAAATGGAATGAGCAGTTCTTC.